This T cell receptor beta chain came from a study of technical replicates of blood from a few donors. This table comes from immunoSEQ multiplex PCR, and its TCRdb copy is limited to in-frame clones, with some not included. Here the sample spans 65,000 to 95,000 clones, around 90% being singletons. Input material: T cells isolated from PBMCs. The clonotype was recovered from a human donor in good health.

In DNA form, the CDR3 reads TGTGCCAGCACTCCCCCGGGGGTAAGCAATCAGCCCCAGCATTTT. This translates into CASTPPGVSNQPQHF. The V and J genes are TRBV6-6 and TRBJ1-5; the D gene is possibly TRBD1 (5 bases). Trimming cost V 7 bases and J 1 base, with 14 bases left between them. The CDR3 has 15 amino acids. Germline CDR1 reads MNHNY; CDR2 reads SVGAGI (reference sequence).